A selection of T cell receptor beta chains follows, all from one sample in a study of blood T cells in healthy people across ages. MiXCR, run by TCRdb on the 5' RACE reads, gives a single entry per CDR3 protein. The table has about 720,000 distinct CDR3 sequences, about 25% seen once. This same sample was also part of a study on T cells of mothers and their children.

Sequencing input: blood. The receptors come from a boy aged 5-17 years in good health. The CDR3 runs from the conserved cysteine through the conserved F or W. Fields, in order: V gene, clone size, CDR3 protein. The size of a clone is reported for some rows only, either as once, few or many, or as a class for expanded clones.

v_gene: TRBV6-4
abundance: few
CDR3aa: CASTGTGDNQPQHF

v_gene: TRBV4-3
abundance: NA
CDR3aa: CASSRGDRTNEKLFF

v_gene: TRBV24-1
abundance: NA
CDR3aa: CAASETRDSRDTQYF

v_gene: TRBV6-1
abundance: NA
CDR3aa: CASSQQLNTEAFF

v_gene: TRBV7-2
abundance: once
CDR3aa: CASSLDSGMAGGEQYF

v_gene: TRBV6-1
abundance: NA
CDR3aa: CASSEAPDSEYF

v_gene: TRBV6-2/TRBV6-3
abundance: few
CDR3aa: CASSYASSGGYEQYF

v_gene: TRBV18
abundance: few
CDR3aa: CASSLSGLNYNEQFF

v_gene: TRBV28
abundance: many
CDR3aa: CASSPRGSGRAYEQYF

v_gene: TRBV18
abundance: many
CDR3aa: CASSRARNYEQYF

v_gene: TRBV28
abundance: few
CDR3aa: CASSFSSSRVDQYF

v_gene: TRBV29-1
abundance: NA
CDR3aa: CSGGSRNQETQYF

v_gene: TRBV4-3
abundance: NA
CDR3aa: CASSQDRETSAPETQYF

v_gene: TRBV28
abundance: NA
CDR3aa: CASSFPGTGNSPLHF

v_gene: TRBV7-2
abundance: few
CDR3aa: CASSLKHRGSSPYF

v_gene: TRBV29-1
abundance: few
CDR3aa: CSVGGSGYTF

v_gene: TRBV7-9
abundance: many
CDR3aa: CASSPRDRHYEQYF

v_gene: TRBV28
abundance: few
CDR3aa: CASKIGLGDTQYF

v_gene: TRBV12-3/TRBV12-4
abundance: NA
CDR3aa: CASSRTRDVSTDTQYF

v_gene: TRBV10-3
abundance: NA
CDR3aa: CAISESAGRNEQYF

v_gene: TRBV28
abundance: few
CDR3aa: CASAFLGSRETQYF

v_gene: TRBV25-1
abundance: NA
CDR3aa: CASSNAGTGVEAFF

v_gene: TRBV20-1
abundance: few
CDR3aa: CSATGTDYEQYF

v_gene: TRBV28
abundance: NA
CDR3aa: CASRMLLLVTADYGCTF

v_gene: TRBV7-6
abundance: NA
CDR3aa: CASSLTRAGSSYNEQFF

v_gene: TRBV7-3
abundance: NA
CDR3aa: CASSLTSGRFDEQYF

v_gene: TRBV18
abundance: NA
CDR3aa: CASSPTPGGAEAFF

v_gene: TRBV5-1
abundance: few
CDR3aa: CASSQVPSGGVGNIQYF

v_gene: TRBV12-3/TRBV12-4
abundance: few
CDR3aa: CAGSAGNSYFNYGYTF

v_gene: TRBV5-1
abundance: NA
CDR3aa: CASSTGPGSPLHF

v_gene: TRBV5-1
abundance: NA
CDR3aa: CASSGVSTDTQYF

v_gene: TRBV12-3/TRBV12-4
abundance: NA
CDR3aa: CASSWTGGQAEAFF

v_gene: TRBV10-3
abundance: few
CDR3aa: CAISETKGMEQYF

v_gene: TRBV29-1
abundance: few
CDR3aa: CSVEFDGTGYEQYF

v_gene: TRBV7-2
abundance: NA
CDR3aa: CAGSPSGNSPLHF

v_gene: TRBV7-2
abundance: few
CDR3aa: CASSLATNYEQYF

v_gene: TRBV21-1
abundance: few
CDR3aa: CASSKFGAQAQYF

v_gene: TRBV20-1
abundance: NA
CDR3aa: CSASWTGKGETQYF

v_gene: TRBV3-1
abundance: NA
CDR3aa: CASSPGQGTLLLSGNTIYF

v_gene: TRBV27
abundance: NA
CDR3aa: CASSLIGPSTDTQYF

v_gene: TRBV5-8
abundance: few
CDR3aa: CASSSGDRGPSPLHF

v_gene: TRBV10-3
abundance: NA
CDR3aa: CAISELGRGNEAFF

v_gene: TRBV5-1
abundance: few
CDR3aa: CASTQGHGGNSPLHF

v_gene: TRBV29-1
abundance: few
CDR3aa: CSVKEDPRLGYTF

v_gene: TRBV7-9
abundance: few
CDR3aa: CASSSTTLGATEQYF

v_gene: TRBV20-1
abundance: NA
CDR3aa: CSAFQGEVYEQYF

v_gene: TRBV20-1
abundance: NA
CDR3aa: CSARDGLRFSEQYF

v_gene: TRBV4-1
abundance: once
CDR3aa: CASSLLTVSSYEQYF

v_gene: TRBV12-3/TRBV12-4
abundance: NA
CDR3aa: CASSFRPGTGGTLSNEQFF

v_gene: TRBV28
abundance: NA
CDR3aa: CASSHGQGALAKTIQYF

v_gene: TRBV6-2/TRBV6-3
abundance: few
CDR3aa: CASRGKASLTYNEQFF

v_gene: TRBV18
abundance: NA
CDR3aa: CASSPIEGGETQYF

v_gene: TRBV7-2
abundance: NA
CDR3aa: CASSLGQGFFYEQYF

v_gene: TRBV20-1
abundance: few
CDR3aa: CSARERVGNGYTF

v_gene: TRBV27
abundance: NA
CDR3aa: CASSRGWDREKETQYF

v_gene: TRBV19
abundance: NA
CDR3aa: CASSPREGNIQYF

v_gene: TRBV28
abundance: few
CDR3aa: CASSQNRGQSSYNEQFF

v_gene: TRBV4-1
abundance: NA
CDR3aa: CASSHRTSGRGGEQFF